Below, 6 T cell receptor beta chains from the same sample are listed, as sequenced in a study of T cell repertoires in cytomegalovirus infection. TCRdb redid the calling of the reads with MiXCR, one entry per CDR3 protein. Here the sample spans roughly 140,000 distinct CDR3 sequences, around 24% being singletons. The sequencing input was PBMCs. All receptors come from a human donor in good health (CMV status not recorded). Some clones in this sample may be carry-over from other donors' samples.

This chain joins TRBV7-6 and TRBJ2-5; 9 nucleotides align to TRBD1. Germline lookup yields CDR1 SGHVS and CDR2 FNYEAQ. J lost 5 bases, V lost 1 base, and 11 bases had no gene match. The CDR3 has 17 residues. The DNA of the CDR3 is TGTGCCAGCAGCTTAGGCGGGACAGGGTACTTGTTGGAGACCCAGTACTTC. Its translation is CASSLGGTGYLLETQYF. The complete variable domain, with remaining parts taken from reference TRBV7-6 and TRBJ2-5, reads GAGVSQSPRYKVTKRGQDVALRCDPISGHVSLYWYRQALGQGPEFLTYFNYEAQQDKSGLPNDRFSAERPEGSISTLTIQRTEQRDSAMYRCASSLGGTGYLLETQYFGPGTRLLVL.

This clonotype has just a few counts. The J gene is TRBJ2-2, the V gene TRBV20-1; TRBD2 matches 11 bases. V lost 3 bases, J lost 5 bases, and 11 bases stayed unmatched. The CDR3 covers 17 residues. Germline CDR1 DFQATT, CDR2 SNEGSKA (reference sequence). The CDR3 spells CSASSLAGATWTGELFF. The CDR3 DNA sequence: TGCAGTGCTAGTTCACTAGCGGGGGCCACGTGGACCGGGGAGCTGTTTTTT.

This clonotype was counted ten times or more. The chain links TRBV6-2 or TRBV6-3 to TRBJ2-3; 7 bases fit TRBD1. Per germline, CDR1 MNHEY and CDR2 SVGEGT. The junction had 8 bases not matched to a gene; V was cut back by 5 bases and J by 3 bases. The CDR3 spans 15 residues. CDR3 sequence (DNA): TGTGCCAGCAGTACCGACAGGGAAGAGACAGATACGCAGTATTTT. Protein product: CASSTDREETDTQYF.

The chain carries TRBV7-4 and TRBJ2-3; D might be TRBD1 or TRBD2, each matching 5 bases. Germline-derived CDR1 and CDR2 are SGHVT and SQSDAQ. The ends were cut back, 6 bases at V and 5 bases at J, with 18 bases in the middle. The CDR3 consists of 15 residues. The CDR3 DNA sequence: TGTGCCAGCAGTTTATTCCCAGAGGGGAGAGATACGCAGTATTTT. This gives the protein CASSLFPEGRDTQYF.

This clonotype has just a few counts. CDR3 sequence: CASALGSGELFF. The DNA of the CDR3 is TGTGCCAGCGCCCTGGGTTCCGGGGAGCTGTTTTTT. This chain links TRBV11-2 with TRBJ2-2; D not resolved. CDR3 length: 12 amino acids. Germline lookup yields CDR1 SGHAT and CDR2 FQNNGV. V was shortened by 8 bases and J by 6 bases, with 10 bases between the two germline ends. Filled out from reference TRBV11-2 and TRBJ2-2, the complete variable domain reads EAGVAQSPRYKIIEKRQSVAFWCNPISGHATLYWYQQILGQGPKLLIQFQNNGVVDDSQLPKDRFSAERLKGVDSTLKIQPAKLEDSAVYLCASALGSGELFFGEGSRLTVL.

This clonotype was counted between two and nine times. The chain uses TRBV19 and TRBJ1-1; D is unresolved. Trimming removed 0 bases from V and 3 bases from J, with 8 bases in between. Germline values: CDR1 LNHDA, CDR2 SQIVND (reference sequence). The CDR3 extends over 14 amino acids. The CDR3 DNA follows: TGTGCCAGTAGTATAGATCGACGTCACACTGAAGCTTTCTTT. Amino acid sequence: CASSIDRRHTEAFF.